These T cell receptor beta chains were read from a single sample in a study of T cells after somatic rescue of genetic block. Using immunoSEQ multiplex PCR, the repertoire was profiled, and TCRdb retains in-frame clones only, with some absent. The sample gives some 67,000 clones, 92% of which show up once; under 4% is in the top ten. Source material: peripheral blood mononuclear cells (PBMCs). The receptor source for this set is a man aged 35-49 years. Both conserved end residues are part of each CDR3. D genes are given only for firm matches. Only some rows state a clone size, as once, few, many or a class for expanded clones.

v_gene,j_gene,abundance,d_gene,CDR3nt,CDR3aa
TRBV27,TRBJ2-7,once,.,TGTGCCAGCAGTTTATCTCGTTGGGACACCTACTACGAGCAGTACTTC,CASSLSRWDTYYEQYF
TRBV28,TRBJ2-2,few,.,TGTGCCAGCAGTTTCCCCGGGGAGCTGTTTTTT,CASSFPGELFF
TRBV9,TRBJ2-5,.,TRBD1,TGTGCCAGCAGCGTAACAGGGGGTCAAGAGACCCAGTACTTC,CASSVTGGQETQYF
TRBV6-4,TRBJ2-1,.,TRBD2,TGTGCCAGCAGTGACTCGACTAGCGGGAGCAATGAGCAGTTCTTC,CASSDSTSGSNEQFF
TRBV19,TRBJ1-5,.,.,TGTGCCAGTAGTATAGGATCCAGGAGCAATCAGCCCCAGCATTTT,CASSIGSRSNQPQHF
TRBV10-3,TRBJ2-7,.,.,TGTGCCATCAGTTTACAGGTTAATTACGAGCAGTACTTC,CAISLQVNYEQYF
TRBV25-1,TRBJ2-1,.,.,TGTGCCAGCAGTAATACCCCTGGGGGGGCGGACTACAATGAGCAGTTCTTC,CASSNTPGGADYNEQFF
TRBV6-6,TRBJ1-4,.,.,TGTGCCAGCACCGCCTTCAGTGGGGGCAATGAAAAACTGTTTTTT,CASTAFSGGNEKLFF
TRBV20-1,TRBJ2-7,.,.,TGCAGTGCTAGAGGGCAATACGAGCAGTACTTC,CSARGQYEQYF
TRBV10-1,TRBJ2-1,.,TRBD1,TGCGCCAGCAGTGAGGGGACAGGGGCGGGGAGTGAGCAGTTCTTC,CASSEGTGAGSEQFF
TRBV5-1,TRBJ1-3,.,.,TGCGCCAGCAGCTTGGGTCTGGGGGAGAGCTCTGGAAACACCATATATTTT,CASSLGLGESSGNTIYF
TRBV5-1,TRBJ1-4,.,TRBD1,TGCGCCAGCAGCAGGGACAGCCGTAATGAAAAACTGTTTTTT,CASSRDSRNEKLFF
TRBV5-6,TRBJ2-3,.,TRBD1,TGTGCCAGCAGCTCCCTACAGGGGTTGGGCACAGATACGCAGTATTTT,CASSSLQGLGTDTQYF
TRBV6-6,TRBJ1-2,.,TRBD1,TGTGCCAGCAGTTATGGGTCACAGGGGGCCTTTGGCTACACCTTC,CASSYGSQGAFGYTF
TRBV2,TRBJ1-2,.,.,TGTGCCAGCAGTGAATTGGGGAACTATGGCTACACCTTC,CASSELGNYGYTF
TRBV5-5,TRBJ2-3,.,TRBD1,TGTGCCAGCATGAAAGGGTCGAAGGGGGCGGGAGATACGCAGTATTTT,CASMKGSKGAGDTQYF
TRBV6-1,TRBJ1-5,.,.,TGTGCCAGCAGACCGGGACGGCCCCATCAGCCCCAGCATTTT,CASRPGRPHQPQHF
TRBV2,TRBJ2-4,.,TRBD1,TGTGCCAGCAGGGGACAGGGGGGAGCCAAAAACATTCAGTACTTC,CASRGQGGAKNIQYF
TRBV28,TRBJ1-1,.,.,TGTGCCAGCGGCGAAGGGGACACTGAAGCTTTCTTT,CASGEGDTEAFF
TRBV7-6,TRBJ1-2,.,.,TGTGCCAGCAGCTTAGGCCAGTCGTATGGCTACACCTTC,CASSLGQSYGYTF
TRBV6-4,TRBJ2-1,few,.,TGTGCCAGCAGTGAAGGTAGTACGACGAATGAGCAGTTCTTC,CASSEGSTTNEQFF
TRBV14,TRBJ2-1,once,TRBD1,TGTGCCAGCAGTCGGACAGGGGATTCCTACAATGAGCAGTTCTTC,CASSRTGDSYNEQFF
TRBV13,TRBJ2-3,.,.,TGTGCCAGCAGCCAAGGGACTGGAACGCTCCCAACGCAGTATTTT,CASSQGTGTLPTQYF
TRBV5-6,TRBJ2-3,once,TRBD2,TGTGCCAGCAGCTTGGAACTAGCGGGTACCACAGATACGCAGTATTTT,CASSLELAGTTDTQYF
TRBV6-1,TRBJ1-3,.,.,TGTGCCAGCAGCGACACTACGGGGGCGACAAACACCATATATTTT,CASSDTTGATNTIYF
TRBV6-1,TRBJ1-6,.,.,TGTGCCAGCAGTGAAGCGCCTCACAGCTCACCCCTCCACTTT,CASSEAPHSSPLHF
TRBV5-6,TRBJ1-5,.,.,TGTGCCAGCAGCCCGGGACCGACCCAGCCCCAGCATTTT,CASSPGPTQPQHF
TRBV5-1,TRBJ2-1,.,.,TGCGCCAGCAGTCCTGACTCCGGGTCCTACAATGAGCAGTTCTTC,CASSPDSGSYNEQFF
TRBV2,TRBJ1-5,.,.,TGTGCCAGCAAATCAAGGTTAGGGGATCAGCCCCAGCATTTT,CASKSRLGDQPQHF
TRBV5-1,TRBJ2-7,.,.,TGCGCCAGCAGCTTGACGACAGGAGAGCCAGCCGAGCAGTACTTC,CASSLTTGEPAEQYF
TRBV25-1,TRBJ1-2,.,TRBD1,TGTGCCAGCAGTGAGGACAGGGGGTATGGCTACACCTTC,CASSEDRGYGYTF
TRBV7-9,TRBJ2-7,.,.,TGTGCCAGCAGCCCCCATTACGGCGAGCAGTACTTC,CASSPHYGEQYF
TRBV11-3,TRBJ2-3,.,.,TGTGCCAGCAGCCCCGGGCAGGGCACAGATACGCAGTATTTT,CASSPGQGTDTQYF
TRBV5-5,TRBJ1-1,.,.,TGTGCCAGCAGCTTGGACCCAATGAGGAACACTGAAGCTTTCTTT,CASSLDPMRNTEAFF
TRBV11-2,TRBJ1-1,.,.,TGTGCCAGCAGGCCCTCGGTTAACACTGAAGCTTTCTTT,CASRPSVNTEAFF